This note documents a single T cell receptor beta chain sequence. The CDR3 extends over 13 amino acids. V dropped 3 bases and J dropped 4 bases, with 12 bases sitting between them. In germline, CDR1 is GTSNPN, CDR2 SVGIG (reference sequence). The data were produced by immunoSEQ multiplex PCR, yet TCRdb's version contains in-frame clones alone and is incomplete. In the table there are roughly 140,000 clones, around 80% of which are singletons. This entry is derived from a study of blood T cell repertoires in COVID-19. The sequence was collected from a man aged 50 to 60 who had recovered from COVID-19. The V call is TRBV30, the J call TRBJ1-2; no clear D. Sequencing was performed on PBMCs or T cells enriched from blood (not recorded which). Written as DNA, the CDR3 is TGTGCCTGGAGGCCTCAATGGGCCTATGGCTACACCTTC. This sequence encodes CAWRPQWAYGYTF.